The 31 T cell receptor beta chains below come from one sample, sequenced in a study of T cell repertoires in cytomegalovirus infection. These receptors' antigens are unknown. One entry per CDR3 protein, called by TCRdb with MiXCR from the reads. Altogether a few hundred thousand distinct CDR3 sequences are present, around a quarter being singletons, with the ten largest covering about an eighth. The input for sequencing was cultured PBMCs, taken from culture after CMV antigen stimulation. The receptors derive from a human donor in good health (CMV status not recorded). Some clones in this sample may be carry-over from other donors' samples.

The chain employs TRBV6-1 and TRBJ2-7, with 10 bases fitting TRBD1. The germline gives CDR1 MNHNS, CDR2 SASEGT. The length of the CDR3 is 15 residues. V lost 5 bases, J lost 2 bases, and 6 bases stayed unmatched. CDR3 DNA sequence: TGTGCCAGCAGTTGGACAGGGGGAGTCGCCTACGAGCAGTACTTC. Protein: CASSWTGGVAYEQYF.

This clonotype showed up just a few times. The chain combines TRBV18 with TRBJ1-1, with 8 nucleotides matching TRBD1. The CDR3 contains 13 residues. Germline values: CDR1 KGHSH, CDR2 LQKENI. Germline trimming cut 5 bases from V and 3 bases from J; bases unmatched to any gene: 2. The DNA of the CDR3 is TGTGCCAGCTCATCGGGACAGGACACTGAAGCTTTCTTT. Translated, it gives CASSSGQDTEAFF.

This clonotype has a count of ten or more. The chain links TRBV12-3 or TRBV12-4 to TRBJ2-4; a possible D gene is TRBD2 (6 bases). The CDR3 sequence is 16 residues long. With 2 bases removed from V and 0 bases from J, the gap between germline ends came to 11 bases. The CDR3 sequence: CASSLRGGLAKNIQYF. The DNA of the CDR3 is TGTGCCAGCAGTTTAAGGGGAGGACTAGCCAAAAACATTCAGTACTTC.

This clonotype was recorded many times. CDR3 coding DNA: TGTGCCAGCAGCTGGCGGGGGTGGACTGAAGCTTTCTTT. As protein: CASSWRGWTEAFF. This rearrangement joins TRBV7-2 to TRBJ1-1, with TRBD1 as a possible D gene (5 bases). The V end was cut by 4 bases, the J end by 5 bases, with 11 bases between. CDR1 is SGHTA and CDR2 is FQGNSA in the germline V gene. The CDR3 has 13 residues.

The chain carries TRBV6-2 or TRBV6-3 and TRBJ2-7, with 8 bases aligning to TRBD2. Trimming at V came to 5 bases and at J to 6 bases, leaving 9 bases not matched to a gene. CDR1 MNHEY and CDR2 SVGEGT come from the germline V gene. The CDR3 spans 14 residues. CDR3 bases: TGTGCCAGCAGTCCGGGACTAGACTCTTCCGAGCAGTACGTC. Protein: CASSPGLDSSEQYV.

There are a few counts of this clonotype. The chain joins TRBV12-3 or TRBV12-4 to TRBJ2-3, with D perhaps being TRBD1 or TRBD2 (6 bases each). This CDR3 has 15 amino acids. The V and J ends lost 3 bases and 1 base respectively, with 11 bases between them. CDR3 residues: CASSFWGAGTDTQYF. CDR3 DNA sequence: TGTGCCAGCAGTTTTTGGGGGGCGGGCACAGATACGCAGTATTTT.

The chain carries TRBV29-1 and TRBJ1-4; D remains unclear. CDR1 is SQVTM and CDR2 is ANQGSEA in the germline V gene. The CDR3 covers 13 residues. Between the trimmed V and J ends, which lost 6 bases and 7 bases, there was a span of 15 bases. The chain's CDR3 is CSVNTNGGEKLFF. CDR3 sequence (DNA): TGCAGCGTCAACACGAACGGTGGTGAAAAACTGTTTTTT.

The rearrangement joins TRBV2 to TRBJ2-2, with TRBD1 matching 9 bases. Germline CDR1 reads SNHLY; CDR2 reads FYNNEI. With 6 bases clipped from V and 6 bases from J, the junction kept 2 bases outside the gene matches. There are 13 residues in the CDR3. The CDR3, as DNA: TGTGCCAGCAGGGGACAGGGTGCCGGGGAGCTGTTTTTT. Its translation: CASRGQGAGELFF.

This clonotype has a handful of counts. The chain links TRBV7-6 to TRBJ2-2; 7 nucleotides line up with TRBD1. V was clipped by 4 bases and J by 3 bases; unmatched bases: 8. The CDR3 runs to 16 residues. Germline lookup yields CDR1 SGHVS and CDR2 FNYEAQ. CDR3 sequence (DNA): TGTGCCAGCAGCTCCGGAAGGGGGCCCCACACCGGGGAGCTGTTTTTT. It yields the protein CASSSGRGPHTGELFF. The full variable domain, completed using reference TRBV7-6 and TRBJ2-2, is GAGVSQSPRYKVTKRGQDVALRCDPISGHVSLYWYRQALGQGPEFLTYFNYEAQQDKSGLPNDRFSAERPEGSISTLTIQRTEQRDSAMYRCASSSGRGPHTGELFFGEGSRLTVL.

The rearrangement links TRBV4-2 to TRBJ1-4; D gene ambiguous. The CDR3 has 15 amino acids. From germline, CDR1 is LGHNA and CDR2 YNFKEQ. Trimming removed 0 bases from V and 0 bases from J, with 5 bases in between. This CDR3 is CASSQDGATNEKLFF. The CDR3 nucleotides are TGTGCCAGCAGCCAAGACGGAGCAACTAATGAAAAACTGTTTTTT.

The rearrangement links TRBV5-6 to TRBJ1-1, with D perhaps matching TRBD1 (6 bases). The germline V gene encodes CDR1 SGHDT and CDR2 YYEEEE. The CDR3 covers 15 residues. V lost 4 bases and J 0 bases, leaving 13 bases between the germline ends. CDR3 region: CASSTYGQMNTEAFF. CDR3 nucleotide sequence: TGTGCCAGCAGCACATACGGACAGATGAACACTGAAGCTTTCTTT. Looking up the rest from reference TRBV5-6 and TRBJ1-1 gives the full variable domain: DAGVTQSPTHLIKTRGQQVTLRCSPKSGHDTVSWYQQALGQGPQFIFQYYEEEERQRGNFPDRFSGHQFPNYSSELNVNALLLGDSALYLCASSTYGQMNTEAFFGQGTRLTVV.

A few counts support this clonotype. The CDR3 spells CASSPQGVYGYTF. In DNA, the CDR3 is TGTGCCAGCAGTCCGCAGGGTGTCTATGGCTACACCTTC. The gene calls are TRBV12-3 or TRBV12-4 and TRBJ1-2, with D perhaps TRBD1 (5 bases). CDR3 length: 13 amino acids. Trimming pared 5 bases from V and 4 bases from J, leaving 11 bases between.

This clonotype was observed a handful of times. The V gene is TRBV7-2, the J gene TRBJ2-7; the match to TRBD2 covers 7 bases. The CDR3 length is 14 residues. V lost 5 bases and J lost 2; bases outside the gene matches: 6. Germline CDR1 is SGHTA and CDR2 is FQGNSA. CDR3 in amino acids: CASSTRGGPYEQYV. CDR3 DNA: TGTGCCAGCAGCACCCGGGGAGGGCCCTACGAGCAGTACGTC.

The chain is built from TRBV19 and TRBJ2-5, with D possibly matching TRBD1 (6 bases). Germline V gene sequence: CDR1 LNHDA, CDR2 SQIVND (reference sequence). The V end lost 10 bases, the J end lost 2 bases, and 20 bases lay between the germline ends. The CDR3 length is 15 residues. The CDR3 DNA sequence: TGTGCCACGAGGATGACCGGGACAATTCAAGAGACCCAGTACTTC. Its translation is CATRMTGTIQETQYF.

Concerning this clonotype: Given a much more abundant clone one base away, this may be a read error. This chain links TRBV7-2 with TRBJ2-5; D call uncertain. The CDR3 runs 14 residues. Germline CDR1 is SGHTA and CDR2 is FQGNSA. V was trimmed by 1 base and J by 5 bases, leaving 11 bases between them. CDR3 in DNA: TGTACCAGCAGCTTAGGGCAACGTGGCGAGACCCAGTACTTC. Its translation is CTSSLGQRGETQYF.

This clonotype was recorded a few times. This rearrangement joins TRBV7-2 to TRBJ1-3, with D hard to call. The CDR3 has 12 amino acids. The germline V gene encodes CDR1 SGHTA and CDR2 FQGNSA. Trimming stripped 3 bases from V and 5 bases from J, with 5 bases between. The CDR3 sequence is CASSLVRNTIYF. CDR3 DNA sequence: TGTGCCAGCAGCTTGGTTCGAAACACCATATATTTT. Drawing the rest from reference TRBV7-2 and TRBJ1-3, the complete variable domain is GAGVSQSPSNKVTEKGKDVELRCDPISGHTALYWYRQSLGQGLEFLIYFQGNSAPDKSGLPSDRFSAERTGGSVSTLTIQRTQQEDSAVYLCASSLVRNTIYFGEGSWLTVV.

This clonotype was observed a handful of times. J is TRBJ2-1 and V is TRBV10-3; 8 nucleotides line up with TRBD2. The CDR3 runs to 14 residues. After removal of 6 bases from V and 4 bases from J, the junction contained 5 bases not matched to a gene. CDR1 and CDR2 (germline): ENHRY, SYGVKD. The CDR3, as DNA: TGTGCCATCAGAAAACTAGCGGAGTACAATGAGCAGTTCTTC. Its protein product is CAIRKLAEYNEQFF.

This clonotype has a count of ten or more. V is TRBV12-3 or TRBV12-4 and J is TRBJ2-1, with 12 bases that match TRBD2. The CDR3 loop spans 14 amino acids. V shed 3 bases and J 9 bases; nucleotides not matched to a gene: 3. In DNA, the CDR3 is TGTGCCAGCAGTTTGACTAGCGGGGGAGGTGAGCAGTTCTTC. Its protein is CASSLTSGGGEQFF.

This chain's CDR3 is CSARDAGGYQETQYF. For the CDR3, the DNA is TGCAGTGCTAGAGACGCGGGGGGGTACCAAGAGACCCAGTACTTC. The chain carries TRBV20-1 and TRBJ2-5; 9 bases map to TRBD2. The germline V gene encodes CDR1 DFQATT and CDR2 SNEGSKA (reference sequence). There are 15 residues in the CDR3. V trimming: 0 bases; J trimming: 0 bases; junction bases outside the gene matches: 2.

This clonotype has only one observation. A much larger clone lies one base from this, so it may be a read error. The V gene is TRBV27, the J gene TRBJ1-4; D possibly corresponds to TRBD1 (5 bases). The CDR3 covers 14 residues. Germline V CDR1 and CDR2: MNHEY, SMNVEV (reference sequence). The CDR3 sequence is CASSSTEDNDKLFF. As DNA, the CDR3 is TGTGCCAGCAGTTCGACAGAAGATAATGACAAACTGTTTTTT.

The chain is built from TRBV19 and TRBJ1-4; no reliable D call. Germline CDR1 and CDR2: LNHDA and SQIVND (reference sequence). This CDR3 has 15 amino acids. V shed 4 bases and J shed 4 bases, with 13 bases lying between them. The CDR3 loop reads CASSTTNGINEKLFF. CDR3 bases: TGTGCCAGTAGTACTACCAATGGGATTAATGAAAAACTGTTTTTT.

The chain uses TRBV7-9 and TRBJ1-4; 7 bases align to TRBD1. Germline CDR1 SEHNR, CDR2 FQNEAQ (reference sequence). J was trimmed by 4 bases and V by 5 bases; bases with no gene match: 16. The CDR3 extends over 18 amino acids. The CDR3: CASSETGRQGRFNEKLFF. For the CDR3, the DNA is TGTGCCAGCAGCGAGACCGGAAGACAGGGACGGTTTAATGAAAAACTGTTTTTT.

This clonotype was detected a few times. The chain joins TRBV6-2 or TRBV6-3 to TRBJ2-2; 10 bases align to TRBD2. Germline CDR1 MNHEY, CDR2 SVGEGT. Trimming removed 6 bases from V and 0 bases from J; junction bases left unmatched: 1. The CDR3 contains 15 residues. The CDR3 coding sequence is TGTGCCAGCAGAGCGGGAGGGACGAACACCGGGGAGCTGTTTTTT. The encoded protein is CASRAGGTNTGELFF.

The J gene is TRBJ2-1, the V gene TRBV18, with a weak D call TRBD1 (6 bases). Germline CDR1 and CDR2: KGHSH and LQKENI. The CDR3 has 15 amino acids. Trimming stripped 6 bases from V and 3 bases from J, with 15 bases between. Here the CDR3 reads CASSHRDIFYNEQFF. In DNA form, the CDR3 reads TGTGCCAGCTCCCACAGGGACATTTTCTACAATGAGCAGTTCTTC.

This clonotype was recorded at least ten times. CDR3 sequence (DNA): TGTGCCAGCAGCTCCCCCCGGGGACAGGGAGCCTACGAGCAGTACTTC. Amino acids: CASSSPRGQGAYEQYF. This chain uses TRBV7-9 with TRBJ2-7; 9 nucleotides align to TRBD1. The CDR3 runs to 16 residues. In germline, CDR1 is SEHNR, CDR2 FQNEAQ (reference sequence). Trimming took 4 bases from V and 2 from J; bases not matched to a gene: 9.

The chain combines TRBV5-4 with TRBJ2-3; 11 bases are a match to TRBD1. The CDR3 runs to 16 residues. Germline V CDR1 and CDR2: SGHNT, YYREEE (reference sequence). V gave up 4 bases and J gave up 9 bases; unmatched junction bases: 13. CDR3 bases: TGTGCCAGCAGCCTAGGAGAGCGGGACAGGGGGAAAACGCAGTATTTT. Protein: CASSLGERDRGKTQYF. Together with reference TRBV5-4 and TRBJ2-3, the CDR3 gives the full variable domain: ETGVTQSPTHLIKTRGQQVTLRCSSQSGHNTVSWYQQALGQGPQFIFQYYREEENGRGNFPPRFSGLQFPNYSSELNVNALELDDSALYLCASSLGERDRGKTQYFGPGTRLTVL.

The chain recombines TRBV7-9 with TRBJ1-3, with D uncertain. The CDR3 is made up of 16 amino acids. CDR1 and CDR2 (germline): SEHNR, FQNEAQ (reference sequence). Trimming left V 0 bases short and J 0 bases short, with 9 bases between. Written as DNA, the CDR3 is TGTGCCAGCAGCTTAGCGATGAGCTTCTCTGGAAACACCATATATTTT. Translating gives CASSLAMSFSGNTIYF.

The chain carries TRBV7-9 and TRBJ2-7; D is undetermined. V shed 5 bases and J shed 1 base, with 12 bases lying between them. This CDR3 has 14 amino acids. Per germline, CDR1 SEHNR and CDR2 FQNEAQ (reference sequence). The DNA of the CDR3 is TGTGCCAGCAGCAACAGCTTATCTTCCTACGAGCAGTACGTC. Its protein is CASSNSLSSYEQYV.

This clonotype came up a few times. The chain carries TRBV7-2 and TRBJ1-1; the match to TRBD1 covers 10 bases. Germline CDR1 is SGHTA and CDR2 is FQGNSA. The CDR3 sequence is 15 residues long. V shed 6 bases, J shed 9 bases, and the junction held 13 bases outside the gene matches. CDR3 amino acids: CASSSRTGTGVKAFF. The CDR3 DNA is TGTGCCAGCAGTTCCCGAACCGGGACAGGGGTTAAAGCTTTCTTT.

The rearrangement joins TRBV7-8 to TRBJ1-1; a possible D gene is TRBD1 (6 bases). Germline assignment: CDR1 SGHVS and CDR2 FQNEAQ. V lost 2 bases, J lost 5 bases, and 18 bases lay in between. The CDR3 spans 16 residues. This CDR3 is CASSLQPPRGGTEAFF. The CDR3 coding sequence is TGTGCCAGCAGCTTACAACCCCCCAGGGGAGGAACTGAAGCTTTCTTT. The full variable domain, rest sourced from reference TRBV7-8 and TRBJ1-1, is GAGVSQSPRYKVAKRGQDVALRCDPISGHVSLFWYQQALGQGPEFLTYFQNEAQLDKSGLPSDRFFAERPEGSVSTLKIQRTQQEDSAVYLCASSLQPPRGGTEAFFGQGTRLTVV.

At least ten counts were recorded for this clonotype. This chain links TRBV12-3 or TRBV12-4 with TRBJ2-4, with D maybe TRBD1 (6 bases). The length of the CDR3 is 14 residues. The V and J ends lost 10 bases and 5 bases respectively, with 18 bases between them. The CDR3 region has the DNA TGTGCCATCTCAAAGGGGGATCCCCAAAACATTCAGTACTTC. Its protein product is CAISKGDPQNIQYF.